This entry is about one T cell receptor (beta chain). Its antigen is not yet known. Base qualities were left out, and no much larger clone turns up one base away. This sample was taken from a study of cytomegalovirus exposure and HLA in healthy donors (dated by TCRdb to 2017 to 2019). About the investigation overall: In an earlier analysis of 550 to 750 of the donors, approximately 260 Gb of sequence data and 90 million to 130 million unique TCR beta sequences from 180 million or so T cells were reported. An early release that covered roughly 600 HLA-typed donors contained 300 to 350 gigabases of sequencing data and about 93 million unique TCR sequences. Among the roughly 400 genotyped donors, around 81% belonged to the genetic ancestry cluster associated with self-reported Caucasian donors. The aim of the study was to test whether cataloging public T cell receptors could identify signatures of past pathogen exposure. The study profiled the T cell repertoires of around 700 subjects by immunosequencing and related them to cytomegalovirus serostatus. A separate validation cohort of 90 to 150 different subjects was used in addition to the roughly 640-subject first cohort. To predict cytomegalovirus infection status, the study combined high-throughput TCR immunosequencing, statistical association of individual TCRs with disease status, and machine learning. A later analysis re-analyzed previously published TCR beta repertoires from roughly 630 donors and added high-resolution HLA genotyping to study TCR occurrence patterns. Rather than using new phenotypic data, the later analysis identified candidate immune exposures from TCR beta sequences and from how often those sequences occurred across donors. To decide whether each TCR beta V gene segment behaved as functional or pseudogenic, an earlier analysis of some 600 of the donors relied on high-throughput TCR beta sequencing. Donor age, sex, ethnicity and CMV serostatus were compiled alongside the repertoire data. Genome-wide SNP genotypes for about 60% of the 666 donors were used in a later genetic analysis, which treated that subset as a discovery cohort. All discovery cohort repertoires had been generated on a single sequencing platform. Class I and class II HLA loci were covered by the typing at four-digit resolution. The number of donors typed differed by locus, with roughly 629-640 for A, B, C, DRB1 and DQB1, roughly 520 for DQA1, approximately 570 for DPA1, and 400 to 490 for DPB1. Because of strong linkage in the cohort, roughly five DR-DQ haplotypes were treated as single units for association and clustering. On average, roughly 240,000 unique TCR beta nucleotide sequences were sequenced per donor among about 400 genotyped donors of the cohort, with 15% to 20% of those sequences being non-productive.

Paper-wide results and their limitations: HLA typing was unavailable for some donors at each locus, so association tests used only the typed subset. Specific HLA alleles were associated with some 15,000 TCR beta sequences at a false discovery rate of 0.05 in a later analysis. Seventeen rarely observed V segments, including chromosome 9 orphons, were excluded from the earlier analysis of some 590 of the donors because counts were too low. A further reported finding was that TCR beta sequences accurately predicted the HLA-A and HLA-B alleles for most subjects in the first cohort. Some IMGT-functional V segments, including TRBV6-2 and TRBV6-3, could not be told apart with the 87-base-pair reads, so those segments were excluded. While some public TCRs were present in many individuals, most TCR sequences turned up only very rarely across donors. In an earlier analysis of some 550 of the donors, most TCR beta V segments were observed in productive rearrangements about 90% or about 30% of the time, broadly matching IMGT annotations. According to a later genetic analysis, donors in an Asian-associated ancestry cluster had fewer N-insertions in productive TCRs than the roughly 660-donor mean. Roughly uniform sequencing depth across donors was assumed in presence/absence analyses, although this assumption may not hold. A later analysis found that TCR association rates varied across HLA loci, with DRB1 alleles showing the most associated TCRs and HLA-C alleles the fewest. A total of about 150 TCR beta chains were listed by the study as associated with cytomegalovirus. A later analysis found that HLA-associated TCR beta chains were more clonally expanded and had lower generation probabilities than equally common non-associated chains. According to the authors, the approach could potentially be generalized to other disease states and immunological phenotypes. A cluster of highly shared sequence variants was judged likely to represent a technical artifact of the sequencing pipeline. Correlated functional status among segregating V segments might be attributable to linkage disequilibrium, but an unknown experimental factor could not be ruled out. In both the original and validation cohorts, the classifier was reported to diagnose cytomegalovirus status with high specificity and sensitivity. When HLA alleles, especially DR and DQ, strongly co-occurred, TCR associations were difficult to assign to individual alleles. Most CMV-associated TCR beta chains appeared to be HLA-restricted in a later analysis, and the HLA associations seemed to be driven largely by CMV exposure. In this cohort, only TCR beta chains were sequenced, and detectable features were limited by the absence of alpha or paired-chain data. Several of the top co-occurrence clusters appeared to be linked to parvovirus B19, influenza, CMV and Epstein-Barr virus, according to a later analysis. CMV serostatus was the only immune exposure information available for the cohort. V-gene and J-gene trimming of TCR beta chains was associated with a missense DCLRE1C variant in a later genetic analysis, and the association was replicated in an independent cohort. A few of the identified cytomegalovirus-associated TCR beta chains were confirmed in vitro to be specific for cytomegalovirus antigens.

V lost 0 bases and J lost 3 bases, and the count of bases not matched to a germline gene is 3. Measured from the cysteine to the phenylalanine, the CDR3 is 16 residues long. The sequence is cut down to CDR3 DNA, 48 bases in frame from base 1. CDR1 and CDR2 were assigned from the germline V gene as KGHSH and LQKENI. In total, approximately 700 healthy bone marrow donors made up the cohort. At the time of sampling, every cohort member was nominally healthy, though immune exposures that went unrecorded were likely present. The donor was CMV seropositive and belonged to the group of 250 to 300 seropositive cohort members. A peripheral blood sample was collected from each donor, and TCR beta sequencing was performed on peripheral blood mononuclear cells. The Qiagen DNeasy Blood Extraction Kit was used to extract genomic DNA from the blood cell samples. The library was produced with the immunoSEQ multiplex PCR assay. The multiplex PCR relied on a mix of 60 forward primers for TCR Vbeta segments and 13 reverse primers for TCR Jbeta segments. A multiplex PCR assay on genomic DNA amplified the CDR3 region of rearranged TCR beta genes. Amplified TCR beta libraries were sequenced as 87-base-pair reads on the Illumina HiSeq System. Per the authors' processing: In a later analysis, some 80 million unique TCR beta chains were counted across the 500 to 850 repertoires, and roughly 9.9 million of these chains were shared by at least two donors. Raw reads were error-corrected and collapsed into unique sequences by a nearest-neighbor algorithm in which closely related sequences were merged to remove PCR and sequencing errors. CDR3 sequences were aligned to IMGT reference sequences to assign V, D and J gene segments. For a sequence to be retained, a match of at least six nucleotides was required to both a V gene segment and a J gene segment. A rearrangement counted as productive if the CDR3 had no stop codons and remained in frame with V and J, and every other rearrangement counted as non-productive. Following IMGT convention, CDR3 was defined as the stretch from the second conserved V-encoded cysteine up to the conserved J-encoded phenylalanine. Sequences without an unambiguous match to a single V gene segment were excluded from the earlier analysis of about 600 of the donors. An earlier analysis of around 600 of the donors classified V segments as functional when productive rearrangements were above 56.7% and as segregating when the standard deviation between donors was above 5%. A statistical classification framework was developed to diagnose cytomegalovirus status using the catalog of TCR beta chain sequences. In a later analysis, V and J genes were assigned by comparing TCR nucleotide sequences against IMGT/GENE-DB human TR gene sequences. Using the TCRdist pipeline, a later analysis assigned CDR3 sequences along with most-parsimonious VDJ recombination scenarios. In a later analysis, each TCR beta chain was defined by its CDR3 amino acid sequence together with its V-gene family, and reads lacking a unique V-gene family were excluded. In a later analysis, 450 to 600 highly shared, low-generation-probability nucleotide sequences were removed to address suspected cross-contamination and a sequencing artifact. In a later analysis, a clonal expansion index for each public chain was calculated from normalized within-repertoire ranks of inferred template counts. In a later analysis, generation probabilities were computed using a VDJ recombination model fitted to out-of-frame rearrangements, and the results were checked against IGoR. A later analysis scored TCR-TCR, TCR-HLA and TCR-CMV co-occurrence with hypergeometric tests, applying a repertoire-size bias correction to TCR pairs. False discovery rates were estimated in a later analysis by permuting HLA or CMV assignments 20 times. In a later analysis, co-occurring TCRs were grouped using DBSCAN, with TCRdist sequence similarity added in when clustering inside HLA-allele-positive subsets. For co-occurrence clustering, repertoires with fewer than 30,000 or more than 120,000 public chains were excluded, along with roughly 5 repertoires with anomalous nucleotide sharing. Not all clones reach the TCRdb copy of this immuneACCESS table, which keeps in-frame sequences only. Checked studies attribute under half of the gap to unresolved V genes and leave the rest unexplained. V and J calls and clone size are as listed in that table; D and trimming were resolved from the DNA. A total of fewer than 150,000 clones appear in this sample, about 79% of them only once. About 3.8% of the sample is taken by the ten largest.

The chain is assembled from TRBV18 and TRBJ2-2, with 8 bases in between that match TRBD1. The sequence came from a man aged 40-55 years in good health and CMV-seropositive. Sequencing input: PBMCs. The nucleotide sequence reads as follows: TGTGCCAGCTCACCACCTGGACAGGGCTACACCGGGGAGCTGTTTTTT. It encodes CASSPPGQGYTGELFF.